The entry below describes one T cell receptor beta chain. This sample is drawn from a study of T cell responses to AZD1222 COVID-19 vaccine. The CDR3 has 15 residues. V shed 5 bases and J shed 5 bases, with 19 bases lying between them. CDR1 is SGHNT and CDR2 is YYREEE in the germline V gene (reference sequence). TCRdb keeps only in-frame clones here, not all; method: immunoSEQ multiplex PCR. The sample has about 130,000 clones, around 92% seen once; the top ten hold 2.5% to 4%. The sequence derives from an adult who received the AZD1222 COVID-19 vaccine. This rearrangement joins TRBV5-4 to TRBJ1-2; no clear D. The sequences come from peripheral blood, collected 28 days after the second AZD1222 dose. CDR3 amino acids: CASRRTGLSGYGYTF. The CDR3 coding sequence is TGTGCCAGCAGGCGAACGGGCCTCTCGGGATATGGCTACACCTTC.